This T cell receptor (beta chain) was profiled in a study of cytomegalovirus exposure and HLA in healthy donors. The PCR ran on 60 Vbeta and 13 Jbeta primers. Produced via immunoSEQ multiplex PCR; TCRdb's table is partial and in-frame only. The sample shows around 150,000 clones, approximately 80% of them seen only once. For this clone: Its antigen is undetermined.

Study outcomes and limitations: Association of a missense DCLRE1C variant with TCR beta V- and J-gene trimming was reported in a later analysis. A later analysis reportedly identified an Asian-associated ancestry cluster as carrying fewer N-insertions than the roughly 700-donor mean.

The receptor comes from a middle-aged woman in good health and CMV-seropositive. Sequenced material: PBMCs.

CDR3 nucleotides: TGCGCCAGCAGCTTGTCAGGGATCCACAATGAGCAGTTCTTC. Protein sequence: CASSLSGIHNEQFF. This rearrangement joins TRBV5-1 to TRBJ2-1; D might be TRBD1 (5 bases). The CDR3 has 14 amino acids. CDR1 is SGHRS, CDR2 YFSETQ, per germline. V shed 1 base and J shed 5 bases, with 10 bases lying between them.